These 30 T cell receptor beta chains were sequenced from one sample in a study of blood T cell repertoires in COVID-19. TCRdb keeps only in-frame clones here, not all; method: immunoSEQ multiplex PCR. The top ten clones hold roughly 6.4% of a sample with about 45,000 clones, about 89% of them seen once. The material sequenced was peripheral blood. The receptors were sampled from a human donor in a cohort sampled during active COVID-19.

This clone has just one count. Here the CDR3 DNA reads TGTGCCAGCAGCCTTCGGACTAGCGGGTACACAGATACGCAGTATTTT. This sequence encodes CASSLRTSGYTDTQYF. This sequence joins TRBV5-6 and TRBJ2-3; 11 bases match TRBD2. CDR3 length equals 16 residues. Germline assignment: CDR1 SGHDT and CDR2 YYEEEE. The trim removed 4 bases at V and 2 bases at J, leaving 6 bases unmatched.

V usage is TRBV7-2 and J usage is TRBJ1-1, with D maybe TRBD1 (6 bases). V was shortened by 4 bases and J by 2 bases, with 8 bases between the two germline ends. The CDR3 totals 13 residues. Germline assignment: CDR1 SGHTA and CDR2 FQGNSA. This CDR3 reads CASSSDRNTEAFF. Here the CDR3 DNA reads TGTGCCAGCAGCTCGGACAGAAACACTGAAGCTTTCTTT.

V gene TRBV6-6 combines with J gene TRBJ2-6, with a tentative D call TRBD2 (5 bases). Germline-derived CDR1 and CDR2 are MNHNY and SVGAGI (reference sequence). The CDR3 totals 18 residues. V lost 6 bases to trimming and J lost 0 bases, with 18 bases between them. In nucleotides, the CDR3 is TGTGCCAGCAGCCGAAATCCGGGGTTAAGCTCTGGGGCCAACGTCCTGACTTTC. Amino acid sequence: CASSRNPGLSSGANVLTF.

This chain connects TRBV3-1 (or the pseudogene TRBV3-2) to TRBJ2-1; D not certain. The CDR3 contains 16 residues. V shed 5 bases and J shed 5 bases, with 19 bases lying between them. Germline loops: CDR1 LGHDT, CDR2 YNNKEL (reference sequence). CDR3 nucleotides: TGTGCCAGCAGCGGCCGCTCTAGGCTAGGTAACAATGAGCAGTTCTTC. It codes for CASSGRSRLGNNEQFF.

This chain joins TRBV4-1 and TRBJ1-2; no clear D. CDR3 length equals 15 residues. Trimming removed 4 bases from V and 3 bases from J, with 15 bases in between. The germline V gene has CDR1 MGHRA and CDR2 YSYEKL. In DNA form, the CDR3 reads TGCGCCAGCAGCCCCGCCCCCACAGAGCACTATGGCTACACCTTC. Its translation: CASSPAPTEHYGYTF.

The CDR3 reads CASSPGKANYGYTF. The DNA of the CDR3 is TGTGCCAGCAGCCCGGGAAAAGCTAACTATGGCTACACCTTC. The chain is built from TRBV5-4 and TRBJ1-2; D not resolved. Germline CDR1 SGHNT, CDR2 YYREEE (reference sequence). The CDR3 contains 14 residues. With 4 bases removed from V and 0 bases from J, the gap between germline ends came to 10 bases.

The J gene is TRBJ2-3, the V gene TRBV2; 11 positions match TRBD2. The CDR3 has 16 amino acids. V dropped 3 bases and J dropped 10; count of bases not matched to a gene: 12. Germline CDR1 is SNHLY and CDR2 is FYNNEI. CDR3 coding DNA: TGTGCCAGCAGTGACCCCGGTAGCGGGGGGGCTAAGGCGCAGTATTTT. Amino acids: CASSDPGSGGAKAQYF.

This rearrangement joins TRBV4-1 to TRBJ2-1; D might be TRBD1 (5 bases). The CDR3 contains 14 residues. V lost 5 bases to trimming and J lost 7 bases, with 15 bases between them. Germline CDR1 is MGHRA and CDR2 is YSYEKL. This CDR3 is CASSYDRSMNEQFF. The CDR3 DNA reads TGCGCCAGCAGCTACGACAGAAGTATGAATGAGCAGTTCTTC.

There are a few counts of this clone. The chain has TRBV11-2 and TRBJ2-2; 8 bases agree with TRBD2. V gave up 5 bases and J gave up 0 bases; unmatched junction bases: 5. Per the germline V gene, CDR1 is SGHAT and CDR2 is FQNNGV. The CDR3 loop spans 16 amino acids. CDR3 protein: CASSPTSGANTGELFF. CDR3 bases: TGTGCCAGCAGCCCCACTAGCGGAGCGAACACCGGGGAGCTGTTTTTT.

The chain employs TRBV25-1 and TRBJ1-6; TRBD1 agrees at 8 bases. V lost 6 bases, J lost 5 bases, and 3 bases stayed unmatched. From germline, CDR1 is MGHDK and CDR2 SYGVNS. The CDR3 has 14 residues. The CDR3 protein is CASSRGPDNSPLHF. The DNA for the CDR3 is TGTGCCAGCAGCAGGGGGCCAGATAATTCACCCCTCCACTTT.

The gene calls are TRBV25-1 and TRBJ2-2; maybe TRBD2 (6 bases). Trimming removed 6 bases from V and 7 bases from J, with 6 bases in between. This CDR3 contains 11 residues. Germline V gene lookup returns CDR1 MGHDK and CDR2 SYGVNS. In nucleotides, the CDR3 is TGTGCCAGCAGGCGGGGCGGGGAGCTGTTTTTT. It translates to CASRRGGELFF. Drawing the rest from reference TRBV25-1 and TRBJ2-2, the complete variable domain is EADIYQTPRYLVIGTGKKITLECSQTMGHDKMYWYQQDPGMELHLIHYSYGVNSTEKGDLSSESTVSRIRTEHFPLTLESARPSHTSQYLCASRRGGELFFGEGSRLTVL.

The chain has TRBV19 and TRBJ2-7; D possibly corresponds to TRBD2 (6 bases). CDR1 is LNHDA and CDR2 is SQIVND in the germline V gene (reference sequence). CDR3 length equals 15 residues. V lost 1 base and J lost 0, with 10 bases in between. In DNA, the CDR3 is TGTGCCAGTAGTATAGGAGCGGGCATCTCCTACGAGCAGTACTTC. Encoded protein: CASSIGAGISYEQYF.

This chain connects TRBV19 to TRBJ1-5; D is uncertain. Germline values: CDR1 LNHDA, CDR2 SQIVND (reference sequence). CDR3 length equals 13 residues. Trimming took off 11 bases at V and 6 bases at J, with 17 bases between the two ends. The DNA for the CDR3 is TGTGCCTCCTCGTTCCGAGGGAGTCAGCCCCAGCATTTT. Translated: CASSFRGSQPQHF.

This chain joins TRBV9 and TRBJ1-2; tentative D call: TRBD1 (5 bases). Trimming removed 4 bases from V and 3 bases from J, with 13 bases in between. CDR1 SGDLS and CDR2 YYNGEE come from the germline V gene. The CDR3 length is 14 residues. The CDR3 loop reads CASSSPGRDYGYTF. Here the CDR3 DNA reads TGTGCCAGCAGCTCCCCAGGGAGGGACTATGGCTACACCTTC. The full variable domain, rest sourced from reference TRBV9 and TRBJ1-2, is DSGVTQTPKHLITATGQRVTLRCSPRSGDLSVYWYQQSLDQGLQFLIQYYNGEERAKGNILERFSAQQFPDLHSELNLSSLELGDSALYFCASSSPGRDYGYTFGSGTRLTVV.

The V gene is TRBV10-3, the J gene TRBJ2-3; possibly TRBD2 for D (7 bases). Germline-derived CDR1 and CDR2 are ENHRY and SYGVKD. The CDR3 is 16 residues long. V was clipped by 6 bases and J by 0 bases, with 16 bases between them. CDR3: CAIRGGSGISTDTQYF. CDR3 nucleotide sequence: TGTGCCATCAGAGGGGGGAGCGGGATCAGCACAGATACGCAGTATTTT.

The chain joins TRBV5-1 to TRBJ1-1, with D unresolved. The germline CDR1 and CDR2 sequences are SGHRS and YFSETQ. V was pared by 0 bases and J by 1 base, with 13 bases between. This CDR3 has 16 amino acids. The DNA for the CDR3 is TGCGCCAGCAGCTTGGGGCCCGCGGTCCCGAACACTGAAGCTTTCTTT. Encoded protein: CASSLGPAVPNTEAFF.

The V gene is TRBV7-9, the J gene TRBJ2-3; 10 nucleotides align to TRBD2. The trim removed 1 base at V and 1 base at J, leaving 5 bases unmatched. Per the germline V gene, CDR1 is SEHNR and CDR2 is FQNEAQ (reference sequence). The CDR3 loop spans 17 amino acids. This chain's CDR3 is CASSLGSGRRGTDTQYF. CDR3 sequence (DNA): TGTGCCAGCAGCTTAGGTAGCGGGAGGAGGGGCACAGATACGCAGTATTTT.

This sequence joins TRBV7-2 and TRBJ1-2; D uncertain. The ends were cut back, 2 bases at V and 0 bases at J, with 7 bases in the middle. The CDR3 is 14 residues long. From germline, CDR1 is SGHTA and CDR2 FQGNSA. The CDR3 region is CASSLFPSNYGYTF. The CDR3 DNA follows: TGTGCCAGCAGCTTATTTCCCTCTAACTATGGCTACACCTTC.

V and J are TRBV28 and TRBJ1-2, with D unclear. Trimming cost V 2 bases and J 3 bases, with 7 bases left between them. This CDR3 region has 13 residues. Germline values: CDR1 MDHEN, CDR2 SYDVKM. CDR3 sequence: CASSLGLDYGYTF. In DNA, the CDR3 is TGTGCCAGCAGTTTAGGACTCGACTATGGCTACACCTTC.

CDR3 residues: CASSRTGNNSPLHF. DNA of the CDR3: TGTGCCAGCAGTCGGACAGGGAATAATTCACCCCTCCACTTT. This rearrangement joins TRBV6-5 to TRBJ1-6, with 8 bases matching TRBD1. Per germline, CDR1 MNHEY and CDR2 SVGAGI. The CDR3 spans 14 residues. The V segment lost 5 bases and the J segment 5 bases; nucleotides outside the gene matches: 2.

The rearrangement links TRBV7-6 to TRBJ1-6; 11 nucleotides match TRBD1. V was clipped by 2 bases and J by 13 bases; unmatched bases: 7. Germline CDR1 reads SGHVS; CDR2 reads FNYEAQ. This CDR3 is built from 15 residues. The CDR3 loop reads CASSLSGTGGNPLHF. The CDR3 DNA reads as TGTGCCAGCAGCTTATCGGGGACAGGGGGAAATCCCCTCCACTTT.

V and J are TRBV30 and TRBJ2-2, with unresolved D. V was trimmed by 5 bases and J by 4 bases, leaving 8 bases between them. CDR1 is GTSNPN and CDR2 is SVGIG in the germline V gene (reference sequence). This CDR3 region has 12 residues. The CDR3 reads CAWGRLTGELFF. CDR3 DNA sequence: TGTGCCTGGGGCAGGCTCACCGGGGAGCTGTTTTTT. The full variable domain, with the rest looked up from reference TRBV30 and TRBJ2-2, is SQTIHQWPATLVQPVGSPLSLECTVEGTSNPNLYWYRQAAGRGLQLLFYSVGIGQISSEVPQNLSASRPQDRQFILSSKKLLLSDSGFYLCAWGRLTGELFFGEGSRLTVL.

The chain carries TRBV3-1 (or the pseudogene TRBV3-2) and TRBJ1-1, with D possibly matching TRBD1 (5 bases). Per the germline V gene, CDR1 is LGHDT and CDR2 is YNNKEL (reference sequence). The germline V and J ends were trimmed by 2 bases and 1 base, with 8 bases remaining between them. CDR3 length: 14 residues. CDR3 sequence: CASSQRGGNTEAFF. CDR3 sequence (DNA): TGTGCCAGCAGCCAAAGGGGCGGGAACACTGAAGCTTTCTTT.

Points on this clone: The germline gene is not matched at one end of the junction; a read error may be the cause. The V gene is TRBV11-2, the J gene TRBJ1-6; D is uncertain. Germline CDR1 is SGHAT and CDR2 is FQNNGV. CDR3 length: 13 amino acids. CDR3 nucleotide sequence: TGTGCCAGCAGCTTAGACCACAATTCAGCCCTCCACTTT. Its translation is CASSLDHNSALHF.

The V and J genes are TRBV7-6 and TRBJ2-6; no clear D. V was shortened by 8 bases and J by 0 bases, with 8 bases between the two germline ends. Germline V gives CDR1 SGHVS, CDR2 FNYEAQ. The CDR3 contains 14 residues. In nucleotides, the CDR3 is TGTGCCAGCGGCTCGGTCTCTGGGGCCAACGTCCTGACTTTC. Translated: CASGSVSGANVLTF.

The V call is TRBV7-2, the J call TRBJ1-2, with D possibly TRBD1 on 6 matching bases. V was clipped by 5 bases and J by 3 bases, with 22 bases between them. This CDR3 region has 17 residues. The germline V gene has CDR1 SGHTA and CDR2 FQGNSA. The DNA for the CDR3 is TGTGCCAGCAGCCCACCGCGTTGGGGGCCACTACACTATGGCTACACCTTC. Its protein is CASSPPRWGPLHYGYTF.

This clone is a singleton in its sample. The chain has TRBV27 and TRBJ1-2, with D possibly matching TRBD1 (5 bases). The CDR3 is made up of 13 amino acids. The ends were cut back, 4 bases at V and 8 bases at J, with 14 bases in the middle. In germline, CDR1 is MNHEY, CDR2 SMNVEV (reference sequence). The CDR3 nucleotides read TGTGCCAGCAGTTCACGGGGGGGTAGGGGCTACACCTTC. Protein sequence: CASSSRGGRGYTF.

The chain joins TRBV19 to TRBJ2-2; D may be TRBD2 (6 bases). V lost 3 bases and J lost 4, with 18 bases in between. Germline CDR1 is LNHDA and CDR2 is SQIVND (reference sequence). This CDR3 contains 17 residues. CDR3 in DNA: TGTGCCAGTAGTATCATGGGCCTATTGGGGGGCACCGGGGAGCTGTTTTTT. Translated, it gives CASSIMGLLGGTGELFF. The variable domain in full, with the rest retrieved from reference TRBV19 and TRBJ2-2, is DGGITQSPKYLFRKEGQNVTLSCEQNLNHDAMYWYRQDPGQGLRLIYYSQIVNDFQKGDIAEGYSVSREKKESFPLTVTSAQKNPTAFYLCASSIMGLLGGTGELFFGEGSRLTVL.

The rearrangement joins TRBV6-6 to TRBJ2-3; possibly TRBD2 for D (5 bases). V was pared by 4 bases and J by 3 bases, with 8 bases between. Per the germline V gene, CDR1 is MNHNY and CDR2 is SVGAGI (reference sequence). This CDR3 region has 13 residues. This CDR3 reads CASSSGETDTQYF. The CDR3 DNA reads as TGTGCCAGCAGTTCCGGGGAGACAGATACGCAGTATTTT.

DNA for the CDR3: TGTGCCAGCAGTAGGGACTCTACGAACACTGAAGCTTTCTTT. This encodes CASSRDSTNTEAFF. The chain joins TRBV14 to TRBJ1-1, with D possibly TRBD1 on 5 matching bases. Between the trimmed V and J ends, which lost 6 bases and 1 base, there was a span of 12 bases. This CDR3 is built from 14 residues. Germline loops: CDR1 SGHDN, CDR2 FVKESK.